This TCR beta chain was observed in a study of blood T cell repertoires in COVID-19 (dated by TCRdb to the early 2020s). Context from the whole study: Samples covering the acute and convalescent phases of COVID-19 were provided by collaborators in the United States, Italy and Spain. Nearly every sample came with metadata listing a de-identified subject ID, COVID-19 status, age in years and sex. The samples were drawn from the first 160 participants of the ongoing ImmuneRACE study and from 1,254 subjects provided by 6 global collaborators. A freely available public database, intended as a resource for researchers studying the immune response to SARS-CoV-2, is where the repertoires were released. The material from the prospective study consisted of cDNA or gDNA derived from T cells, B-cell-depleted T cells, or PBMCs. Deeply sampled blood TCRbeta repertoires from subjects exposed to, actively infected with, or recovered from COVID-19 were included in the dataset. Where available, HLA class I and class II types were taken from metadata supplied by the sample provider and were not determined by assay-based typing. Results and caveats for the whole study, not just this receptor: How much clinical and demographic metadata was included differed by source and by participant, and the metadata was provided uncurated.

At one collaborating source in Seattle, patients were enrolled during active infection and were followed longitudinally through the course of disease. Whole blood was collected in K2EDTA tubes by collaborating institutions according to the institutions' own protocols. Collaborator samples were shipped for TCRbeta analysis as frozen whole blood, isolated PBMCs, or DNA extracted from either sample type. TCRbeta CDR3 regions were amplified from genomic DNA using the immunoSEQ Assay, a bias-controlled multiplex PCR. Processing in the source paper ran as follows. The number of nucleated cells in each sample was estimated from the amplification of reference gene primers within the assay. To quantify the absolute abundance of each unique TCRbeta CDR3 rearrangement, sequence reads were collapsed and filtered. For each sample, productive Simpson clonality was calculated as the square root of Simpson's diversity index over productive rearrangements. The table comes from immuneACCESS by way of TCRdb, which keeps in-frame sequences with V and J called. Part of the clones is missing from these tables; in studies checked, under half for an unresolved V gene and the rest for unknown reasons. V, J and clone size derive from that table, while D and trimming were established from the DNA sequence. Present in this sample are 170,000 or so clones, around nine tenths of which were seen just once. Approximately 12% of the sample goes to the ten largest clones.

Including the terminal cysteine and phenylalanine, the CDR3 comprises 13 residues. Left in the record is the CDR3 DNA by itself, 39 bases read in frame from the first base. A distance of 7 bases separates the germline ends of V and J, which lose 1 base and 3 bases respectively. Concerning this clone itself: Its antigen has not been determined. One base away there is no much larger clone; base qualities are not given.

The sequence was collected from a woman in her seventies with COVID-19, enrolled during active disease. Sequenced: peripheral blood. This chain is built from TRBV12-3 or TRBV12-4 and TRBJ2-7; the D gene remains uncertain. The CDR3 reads CASSLEQIYEQYF. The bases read TGTGCCAGCAGTTTAGAACAGATCTACGAGCAGTACTTC.